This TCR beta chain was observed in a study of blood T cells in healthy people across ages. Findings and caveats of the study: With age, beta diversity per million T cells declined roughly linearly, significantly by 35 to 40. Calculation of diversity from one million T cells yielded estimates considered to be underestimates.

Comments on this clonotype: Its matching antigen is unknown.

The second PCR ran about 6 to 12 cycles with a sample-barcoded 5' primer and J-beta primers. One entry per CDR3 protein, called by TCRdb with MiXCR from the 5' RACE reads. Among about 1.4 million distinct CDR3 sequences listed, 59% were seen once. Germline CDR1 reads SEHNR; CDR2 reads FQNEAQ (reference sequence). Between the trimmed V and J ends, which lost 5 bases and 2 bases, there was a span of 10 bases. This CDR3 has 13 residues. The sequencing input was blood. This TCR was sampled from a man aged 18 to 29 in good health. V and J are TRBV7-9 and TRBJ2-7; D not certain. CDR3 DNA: TGTGCCAGCAGCCCGTACACCACCTACGAGCAGTACTTC. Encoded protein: CASSPYTTYEQYF. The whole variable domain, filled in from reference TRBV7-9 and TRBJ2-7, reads DTGVSQNPRHKITKRGQNVTFRCDPISEHNRLYWYRQTLGQGPEFLTYFQNEAQLEKSRLLSDRFSAERPKGSFSTLEIQRTEQGDSAMYLCASSPYTTYEQYFGPGTRLTVT.